This record covers a single TCR beta chain. In the authors' workflow: Reference gene primer amplification yielded estimated nucleated cell counts. Libraries were prepared by immunoSEQ multiplex PCR; TCRdb keeps only in-frame clonotypes and omits some of them. V, J and clone size are those of that table, while D and trimming were read from the DNA. The sample consists of 300,000 to 400,000 clones, about 87% of them appearing once. This sample was included in a study of blood T cell repertoires in COVID-19. Across the study: Whether acute or convalescent, the COVID-19 samples came from the United States, Italy and Spain.

This CDR3 has 14 residues. V dropped 1 base and J dropped 8 bases, with 14 bases sitting between them. The germline gives CDR1 SGHTA, CDR2 FQGNSA. The Seattle patients joined while their infection was active and were tracked longitudinally afterward. The chain carries TRBV7-2 and TRBJ2-5; tentatively, D is TRBD1 (5 bases). Input material: peripheral blood. This TCR was recovered from a woman aged 45-65 years with COVID-19, enrolled during active disease. The CDR3 is CASSLVWGDVTQYF. The CDR3 nucleotides are TGTGCCAGCAGCTTAGTTTGGGGCGATGTAACCCAGTACTTC.